The text below deals with one T cell receptor (beta chain). Here immunoSEQ multiplex PCR was the method, and the copy in TCRdb shows in-frame clones only, minus some. The sample holds tens of thousands of clones, 89% seen once. The data stem from a study of control samples from healthy donors and cancer patients. The CDR3 spans 14 residues. The trim removed 3 bases at V and 7 bases at J, leaving 5 bases unmatched. Per germline, CDR1 SGHTA and CDR2 FQGNSA. The chain couples TRBV7-2 to TRBJ1-5; TRBD1 matches 8 bases. The source is a man between 45 and 60 years old in good health. The specimen sequenced was blood. CDR3 protein: CASSFLQGGQPQHF. In nucleotides, the CDR3 is TGTGCCAGCAGCTTTCTACAGGGGGGGCAGCCCCAGCATTTT. The complete variable domain, with remaining parts taken from reference TRBV7-2 and TRBJ1-5, reads GAGVSQSPSNKVTEKGKDVELRCDPISGHTALYWYRQSLGQGLEFLIYFQGNSAPDKSGLPSDRFSAERTGGSVSTLTIQRTQQEDSAVYLCASSFLQGGQPQHFGDGTRLSIL.